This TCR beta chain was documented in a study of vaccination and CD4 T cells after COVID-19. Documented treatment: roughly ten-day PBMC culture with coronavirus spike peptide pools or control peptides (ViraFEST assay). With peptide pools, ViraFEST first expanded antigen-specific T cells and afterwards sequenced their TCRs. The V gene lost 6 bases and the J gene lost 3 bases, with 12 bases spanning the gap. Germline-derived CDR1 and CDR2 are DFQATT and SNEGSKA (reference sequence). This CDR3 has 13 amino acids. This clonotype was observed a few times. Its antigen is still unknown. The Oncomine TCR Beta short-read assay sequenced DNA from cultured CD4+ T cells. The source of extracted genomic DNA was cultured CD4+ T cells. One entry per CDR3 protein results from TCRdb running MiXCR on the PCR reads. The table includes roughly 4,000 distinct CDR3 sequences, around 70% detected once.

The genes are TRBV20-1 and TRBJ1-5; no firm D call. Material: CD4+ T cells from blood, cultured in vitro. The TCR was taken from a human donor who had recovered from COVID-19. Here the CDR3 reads CSATTGLNQPQHF. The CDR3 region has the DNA TGCAGTGCCACGACGGGCCTCAATCAGCCCCAGCATTTT.